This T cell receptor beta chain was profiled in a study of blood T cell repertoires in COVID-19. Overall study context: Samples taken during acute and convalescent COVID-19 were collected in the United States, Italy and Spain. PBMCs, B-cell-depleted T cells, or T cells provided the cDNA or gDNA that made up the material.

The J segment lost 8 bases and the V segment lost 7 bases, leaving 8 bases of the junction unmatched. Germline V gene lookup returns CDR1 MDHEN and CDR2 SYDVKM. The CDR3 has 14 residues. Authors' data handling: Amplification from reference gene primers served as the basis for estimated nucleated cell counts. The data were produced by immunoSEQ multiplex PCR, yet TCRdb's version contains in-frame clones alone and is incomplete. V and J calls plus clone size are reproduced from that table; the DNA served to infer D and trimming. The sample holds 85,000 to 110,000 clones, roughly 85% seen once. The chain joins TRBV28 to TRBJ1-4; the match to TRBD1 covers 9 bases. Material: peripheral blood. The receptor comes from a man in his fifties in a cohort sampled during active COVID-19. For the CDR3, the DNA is TGTGCCAGCACCACGGGACAGGGTCGCGAAAAACTGTTTTTT. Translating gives CASTTGQGREKLFF.